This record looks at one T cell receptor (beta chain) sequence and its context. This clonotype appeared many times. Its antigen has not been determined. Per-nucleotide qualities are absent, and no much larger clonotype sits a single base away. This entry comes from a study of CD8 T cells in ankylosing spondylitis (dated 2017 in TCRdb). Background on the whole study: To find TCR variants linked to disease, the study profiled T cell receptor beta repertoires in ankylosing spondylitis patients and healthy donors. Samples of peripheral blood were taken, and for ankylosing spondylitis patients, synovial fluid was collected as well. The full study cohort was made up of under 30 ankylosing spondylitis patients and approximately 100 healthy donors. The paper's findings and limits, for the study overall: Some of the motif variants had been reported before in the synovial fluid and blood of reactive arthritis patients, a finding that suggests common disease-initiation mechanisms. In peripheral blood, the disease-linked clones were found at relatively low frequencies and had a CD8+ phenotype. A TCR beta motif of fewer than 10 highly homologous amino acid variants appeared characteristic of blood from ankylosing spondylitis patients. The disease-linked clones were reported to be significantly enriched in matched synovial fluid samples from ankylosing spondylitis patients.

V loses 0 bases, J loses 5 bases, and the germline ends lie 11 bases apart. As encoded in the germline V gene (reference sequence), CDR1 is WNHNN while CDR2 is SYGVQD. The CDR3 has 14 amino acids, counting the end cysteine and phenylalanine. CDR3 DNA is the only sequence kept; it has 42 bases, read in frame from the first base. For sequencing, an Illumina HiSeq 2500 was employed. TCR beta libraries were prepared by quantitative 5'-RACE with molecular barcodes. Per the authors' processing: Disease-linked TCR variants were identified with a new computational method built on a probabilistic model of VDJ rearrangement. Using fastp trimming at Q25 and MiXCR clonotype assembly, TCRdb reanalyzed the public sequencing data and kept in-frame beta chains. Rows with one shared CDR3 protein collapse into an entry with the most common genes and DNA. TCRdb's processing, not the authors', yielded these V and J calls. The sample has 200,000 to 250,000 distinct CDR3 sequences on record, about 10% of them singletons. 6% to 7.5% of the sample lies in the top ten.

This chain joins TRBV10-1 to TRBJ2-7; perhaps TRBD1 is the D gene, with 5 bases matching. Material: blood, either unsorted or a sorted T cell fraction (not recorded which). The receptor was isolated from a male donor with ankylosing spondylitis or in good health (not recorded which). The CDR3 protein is CASSESARANEQYF. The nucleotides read TGCGCCAGCAGTGAGTCCGCCAGGGCAAACGAGCAGTACTTC.